This T cell receptor (beta chain) was recovered during a study of blood T cell repertoires in COVID-19. Whole-study context: In each case, the material was cDNA or gDNA derived from T cells, B-cell-depleted T cells, or PBMCs.

The assay was immunoSEQ multiplex PCR, and TCRdb's table has in-frame clones only and misses some. The table records 150,000 to 200,000 clones, about 80% of them present only once. This CDR3 has 13 amino acids. Germline-derived CDR1 and CDR2 are MNHNY and SVGAGI (reference sequence). Trimming removed 7 bases from V and 2 bases from J, with 12 bases in between. The gene calls are TRBV6-6 and TRBJ2-7; D might be TRBD2 (6 bases). The sequence came from a woman older than 75 with acute or convalescent COVID-19. The sequenced sample consisted of peripheral blood. The CDR3 is CASKTGEPYEQYF. CDR3 in DNA: TGTGCCAGCAAGACGGGAGAACCCTACGAGCAGTACTTC.